One sample yielded the 6 T cell receptor beta chains listed below, sequenced in a study of blood T cells in healthy people across ages. A second PCR, run for 7 to 11 cycles, used a sample-barcoded 5' primer plus a J-beta primer mix. TCRdb independently ran MiXCR on the 5' RACE reads; one entry per CDR3 protein. The table has hundreds of thousands of distinct CDR3 sequences, 20% to 30% seen once. The same sample was also used in a study of T cells of mothers and their children.

The sequenced material came from blood. The receptors originated from a boy younger than 18 in good health.

Regarding this clonotype: This could be a read error, since a much larger clone is one nucleotide away. V usage is TRBV20-1 and J usage is TRBJ1-1, with a possible D match to TRBD1 (6 bases). Germline-derived CDR1 and CDR2 are DFQATT and SNEGSKA (reference sequence). The CDR3 covers 13 residues. V was cut by 0 bases and J by 5 bases, with 10 bases left in between. CDR3 coding DNA: TGCAGTGCTAGAGAAATCAGGGGAACTGAAGCTTTCTTT. This codes for CSAREIRGTEAFF.

In this sample, this clonotype turned up once. This chain uses TRBV20-1 with TRBJ2-2; 8 nucleotides line up with TRBD2. V shed 6 bases, J shed 6 bases, and the junction held 24 bases outside the gene matches. CDR3 size: 19 residues. CDR1 is DFQATT and CDR2 is SNEGSKA in the germline V gene (reference sequence). In DNA, the CDR3 is TGCAGTGCGGAGACTCCCCGCCCCGGGACTAGGCTCCAATCCGGGGAGCTGTTTTTT. This translates into CSAETPRPGTRLQSGELFF.

This clonotype was seen more than once but under ten times. The J gene is TRBJ2-4, the V gene TRBV5-1, with TRBD1 matching 11 bases. J was trimmed by 9 bases and V by 2 bases; bases with no gene match: 7. The CDR3 contains 15 residues. CDR1 and CDR2 from the germline V gene are SGHRS and YFSETQ. As DNA, the CDR3 is TGCGCCAGCAGCTTAAGGGGACAGGGGGGATCCATTCAGTACTTC. Translating gives CASSLRGQGGSIQYF.

CDR3 amino acids: CASSFSLRTSEAFF. CDR3 nucleotide sequence: TGTGCCAGCAGCTTCAGTCTCAGGACTTCCGAAGCTTTCTTT. This rearrangement joins TRBV7-8 to TRBJ1-1; no clear D gene. The germline V gene encodes CDR1 SGHVS and CDR2 FQNEAQ. The CDR3 extends over 14 amino acids. V was clipped by 3 bases and J by 8 bases, with 16 bases between them.

This clonotype was picked up a small number of times. The rearrangement joins TRBV5-1 to TRBJ2-5, with D tentatively TRBD1 (5 bases). The J call may be in error: the DNA end matches TRBJ2-7 better. The CDR3 consists of 15 residues. Germline CDR1 is SGHRS and CDR2 is YFSETQ. The CDR3 protein is CASSLAGLGAYEQYF. The CDR3 region has the DNA TGCGCCAGCAGCTTGGCCGGATTAGGGGCGTACGAGCAGTACTTC.

This rearrangement joins TRBV20-1 to TRBJ2-5; D might be TRBD1 or TRBD2, each matching 5 bases. The V and J ends lost 5 bases and 1 base respectively, with 14 bases between them. The CDR3 loop spans 14 amino acids. Germline V gene sequence: CDR1 DFQATT, CDR2 SNEGSKA (reference sequence). DNA for the CDR3: TGCAGTGCTGCCCCGGGACCCACCCAAGAGACCCAGTACTTC. Translated, it gives CSAAPGPTQETQYF.